This T cell receptor beta chain stems from a study of brain T cells in children with intractable seizures. Study-level points and caveats: Pre- and post-surgery blood differed in depth, so pre-surgery absences may be undersampling.

Described time point: blood from clinic visit 5 months post-surgery; TSC patient then seizure free. The sequenced cases were selected for having the highest brain T cell transcript signatures. Pre-surgery treatment included at least one anti-epileptic drug. Data came from immunoSEQ multiplex PCR; TCRdb stores just in-frame clones and leaves some out. The data hold 340,000 or so clones, with nearly 95% observed a single time. This CDR3 is 13 amino acids long. The germline V gene encodes CDR1 SQVTM and CDR2 ANQGSEA. V was shortened by 2 bases and J by 8 bases, with 15 bases between the two germline ends. With regard to this clone: Its antigen is undetermined.

The specimen comprised peripheral blood, sampled around 5 months after surgery. This chain connects TRBV29-1 to TRBJ1-1; D possibly corresponds to TRBD1 (5 bases). The clonotype comes from a boy younger than two with tuberous sclerosis and intractable seizures. CDR3 sequence reads: CSVEPRQNPEAFF. CDR3 sequence (DNA): TGCAGCGTTGAACCGAGACAGAACCCAGAAGCTTTCTTT. The entire variable domain, with the rest obtained from reference TRBV29-1 and TRBJ1-1, is as follows: SAVISQKPSRDICQRGTSLTIQCQVDSQVTMMFWYRQQPGQSLTLIATANQGSEATYESGFVIDKFPISRPNLTFSTLTVSNMSPEDSSIYLCSVEPRQNPEAFFGQGTRLTVV.